One and the same sample provided the 19 T cell receptor beta chains below, sequenced in a study of cytomegalovirus exposure and HLA in healthy donors. The PCR made use of 60 Vbeta and 13 Jbeta primers. TCRdb's copy holds only in-frame clones and misses some; the assay was immunoSEQ multiplex PCR. The sample contains about 160,000 clones, 80% of which appear only once. Input material: PBMCs. These receptors came from a man aged 30 to 39 in good health and CMV-seronegative.

This clone was seen just once. V and J are TRBV27 and TRBJ1-3, with 7 bases matching TRBD1. The CDR3 loop spans 17 amino acids. Germline V gene data show CDR1 as MNHEY and CDR2 as SMNVEV (reference sequence). V lost 5 bases, J lost 4 bases, and 14 bases stayed unmatched. The DNA for the CDR3 is TGTGCCAGCAGTGTAGATAGGGGGCTCGGGTGGGGAAACACCATATATTTT. Its translation is CASSVDRGLGWGNTIYF.

The rearrangement uses TRBV7-9 and TRBJ2-7, with D perhaps matching TRBD2 (5 bases). Per the germline V gene, CDR1 is SEHNR and CDR2 is FQNEAQ (reference sequence). Deletions cut 4 bases from V and 5 bases from J, with 15 bases between. The CDR3 spans 14 residues. The CDR3 nucleotides are TGTGCCAGCAGCTCCCGGGGATCCCCCAACGAGCAGTACTTC. Translation gives CASSSRGSPNEQYF.

The rearrangement joins TRBV25-1 to TRBJ2-5, with D maybe TRBD1 (6 bases). V lost 1 base, J lost 4 bases, and 13 bases lay in between. Looked up from germline, CDR1 is MGHDK and CDR2 is SYGVNS. The CDR3 contains 15 residues. The CDR3 sequence is CASSEWTGGVETQYF. CDR3 bases: TGTGCCAGCAGTGAATGGACTGGGGGCGTAGAGACCCAGTACTTC.

This clone was observed once. The chain couples TRBV7-3 to TRBJ2-1; TRBD2 matches at 9 bases. The germline CDR1 and CDR2 sequences are SGHTA and FQGTGA. The CDR3 totals 17 residues. Germline trimming cut 5 bases from V and 6 bases from J; bases unmatched to any gene: 14. The DNA for the CDR3 is TGTGCCAGCAGCCGTGGGGCTAGCGGGGCAATGTTCAATGAGCAGTTCTTC. Translating gives CASSRGASGAMFNEQFF.

The chain couples TRBV7-9 to TRBJ2-5; 11 bases are shared with TRBD2. V gave up 5 bases and J gave up 4 bases; unmatched junction bases: 9. This CDR3 comprises 16 residues. Per the germline V gene, CDR1 is SEHNR and CDR2 is FQNEAQ (reference sequence). The CDR3 sequence is CASSPISSGGGETQYF. CDR3 DNA: TGTGCCAGCAGCCCCATCAGTAGCGGGGGGGGAGAGACCCAGTACTTC.

As for this clone: Its ends do not fully match the called genes, so a read error is possible. V gene TRBV5-1 combines with J gene TRBJ1-1; D ambiguous. Germline V gene data show CDR1 as SGHRS and CDR2 as YFSETQ. This CDR3 has 12 residues. The CDR3 protein is CASSSPNRVRVF. CDR3 DNA sequence: TGCGCCAGCAGTTCGCCTAACCGGGTGCGTGTCTTT.

This clone was detected a few times. This chain uses TRBV7-2 with TRBJ2-3, with a possible D match to TRBD2 (5 bases). Germline-derived CDR1 and CDR2 are SGHTA and FQGNSA. There are 16 residues in the CDR3. The V end lost 5 bases, the J end lost 0 bases, and 15 bases lay between the germline ends. The DNA of the CDR3 is TGTGCCAGCAGCAAGAGAGCGGTAACTAGCACAGATACGCAGTATTTT. Translated, it gives CASSKRAVTSTDTQYF.

The V call is TRBV5-1, the J call TRBJ1-5; 9 bases agree with TRBD1. The CDR3 loop spans 14 amino acids. Germline V lookup: CDR1 SGHRS, CDR2 YFSETQ. With V trimmed by 2 bases and J by 6 bases, 3 bases remained unmatched. CDR3 bases: TGCGCCAGCAGCTTAAGACAGGGGGGTCAGCCCCAGCATTTT. It codes for CASSLRQGGQPQHF.

The genes are TRBV6-6 and TRBJ2-3; 11 bases are shared with TRBD1. Germline-derived CDR1 and CDR2 are MNHNY and SVGAGI (reference sequence). V lost 6 bases to trimming and J lost 1 base; unmatched junction nucleotides: 6. The CDR3 runs to 16 residues. The CDR3 reads CASSWTGGGGTDTQYF. The CDR3 DNA sequence: TGTGCCAGCAGCTGGACAGGGGGCGGAGGCACAGATACGCAGTATTTT.

Only one count was recorded for this clone. The genes are TRBV14 and TRBJ2-7, with TRBD2 matching over 7 bases. After removal of 0 bases from V and 3 bases from J, the junction contained 8 bases not matched to a gene. This CDR3 has 16 amino acids. The germline V gene has CDR1 SGHDN and CDR2 FVKESK. The CDR3 sequence: CASSQDVGRGSYEQYF. CDR3 DNA: TGTGCCAGCAGCCAAGATGTCGGGCGGGGGAGCTACGAGCAGTACTTC.

The chain is built from TRBV21-1 and TRBJ2-1; the table names TRBD2, a call not compared with the DNA. TRBV21-1 is an annotated pseudogene. This CDR3 has 16 amino acids. This CDR3 reads CASSNVSSEEYNEQFF. The CDR3 nucleotides read TGTGCCAGCAGCAATGTTTCCAGCGAGGAATACAATGAGCAGTTCTTC.

This sequence joins TRBV6-5 and TRBJ2-1, with 11 bases identical to TRBD2. This CDR3 is built from 15 residues. Germline CDR1 reads MNHEY; CDR2 reads SVGAGI. J lost 4 bases, V lost 6 bases, and 5 bases had no gene match. CDR3 amino acids: CASSQTSGAYNEQFF. Written as DNA, the CDR3 is TGTGCCAGCAGCCAGACTAGCGGGGCGTACAATGAGCAGTTCTTC.

The genes are TRBV5-6 and TRBJ2-7, with 7 bases lining up with TRBD1. The V segment lost 6 bases and the J segment 2 bases; nucleotides outside the gene matches: 8. Germline V CDR1 and CDR2: SGHDT, YYEEEE. This CDR3 spans 14 amino acids. The DNA for the CDR3 is TGTGCCAGCACCCCCGAGCAGGGGGCCTACGAGCAGTACTTC. Encoded protein: CASTPEQGAYEQYF. The variable domain in full, with the rest retrieved from reference TRBV5-6 and TRBJ2-7, is DAGVTQSPTHLIKTRGQQVTLRCSPKSGHDTVSWYQQALGQGPQFIFQYYEEEERQRGNFPDRFSGHQFPNYSSELNVNALLLGDSALYLCASTPEQGAYEQYFGPGTRLTVT.

CDR3 loop: CASSQATTGRTGELFF. The CDR3 DNA reads TGCGCCAGCAGCCAAGCTACGACAGGGCGCACCGGGGAGCTGTTTTTT. This chain links TRBV4-1 with TRBJ2-2, with 7 positions matching TRBD1. Germline CDR1 and CDR2: MGHRA and YSYEKL. CDR3 length: 16 amino acids. Unmatched junction bases numbered 6, after V lost 1 base and J lost 4 bases.

The chain links TRBV25-1 to TRBJ1-1; possible D gene TRBD1, 6 bases. This CDR3 comprises 14 residues. V gave up 4 bases and J gave up 1 base, with 10 bases separating them. CDR1 and CDR2 from the germline V gene are MGHDK and SYGVNS. CDR3 nucleotide sequence: TGTGCCAGCAGTGCCCAGGGGTCGAACACTGAAGCTTTCTTT. Its protein is CASSAQGSNTEAFF.

The V and J genes are TRBV5-1 and TRBJ2-7; TRBD1 might be the D (6 bases). Germline V lookup: CDR1 SGHRS, CDR2 YFSETQ. V was clipped by 4 bases and J by 3 bases, with 14 bases between them. The CDR3 is 14 amino acids. The CDR3 region is CASSIRDIYYEQYF. The CDR3 nucleotides are TGCGCCAGCAGCATCCGGGACATATACTACGAGCAGTACTTC.

This clone came up a few times. The CDR3 nucleotides are TGTGCCAGCAGTTCAGGCACAGATACGCAGTATTTT. This translates into CASSSGTDTQYF. The V and J genes are TRBV7-9 and TRBJ2-3; no clear D gene. The CDR3 is made up of 12 amino acids. V was clipped by 6 bases and J by 1 base, with 5 bases between them. From germline, CDR1 is SEHNR and CDR2 FQNEAQ (reference sequence).

This chain uses TRBV6-1 with TRBJ2-7; the D is unclear. This CDR3 has 15 amino acids. Germline V gives CDR1 MNHNS, CDR2 SASEGT. Trimming pared 3 bases from V and 0 bases from J, leaving 12 bases between. The CDR3 is CASSEPRLSSYEQYF. The CDR3 region has the DNA TGTGCCAGCAGTGAGCCCCGCCTGAGCTCCTACGAGCAGTACTTC.

The J gene is TRBJ2-1, the V gene TRBV7-3; 8 nucleotides agree with TRBD2. This CDR3 spans 15 amino acids. The V and J ends lost 5 bases and 5 bases, in that order; junction bases with no gene match: 8. CDR1 is SGHTA and CDR2 is FQGTGA in the germline V gene. In DNA, the CDR3 is TGTGCCAGCAGCCAACTCCTTAGCGGGGACAATGAGCAGTTCTTC. Amino acids: CASSQLLSGDNEQFF.